One TCR beta chain is described in this entry. What it binds is unknown. The data were taken from a study of STAT5B mutations in CD4+ large granular lymphocyte leukemia. Method: immunoSEQ multiplex PCR; TCRdb's copy keeps in-frame clones and lacks some. Of some 30,000 clones in the sample, just under 75% were seen once. Study results and caveats: TRBV06-family usage was enriched in top patient clones (8/27) versus controls (2/35).

With 4 bases removed from V and 1 base from J, the gap between germline ends came to 11 bases. This CDR3 is built from 14 residues. CDR1 and CDR2 (germline): SGHRS, YFSETQ. The J gene is TRBJ1-1, the V gene TRBV5-1; D remains unclear. Sequencing was performed on CD4+ T cells from blood buffy coats. This TCR was recovered from a human donor in good health. The CDR3 region has the DNA TGCGCCAGCAGCAACGGAATGGAGAACACTGAAGCTTTCTTT. This gives the protein CASSNGMENTEAFF.